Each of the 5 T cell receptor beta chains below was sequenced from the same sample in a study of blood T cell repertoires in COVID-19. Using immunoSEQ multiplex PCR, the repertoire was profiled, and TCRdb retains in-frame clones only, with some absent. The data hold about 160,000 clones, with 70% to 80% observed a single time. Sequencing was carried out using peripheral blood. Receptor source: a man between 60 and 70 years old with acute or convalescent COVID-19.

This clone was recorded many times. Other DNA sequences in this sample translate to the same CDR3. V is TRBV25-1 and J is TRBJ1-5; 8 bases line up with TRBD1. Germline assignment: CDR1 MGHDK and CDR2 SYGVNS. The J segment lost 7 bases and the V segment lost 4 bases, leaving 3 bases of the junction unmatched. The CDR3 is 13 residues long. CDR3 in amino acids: CASSAGGWQPQHF. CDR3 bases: TGTGCCAGCAGTGCAGGGGGCTGGCAGCCCCAGCATTTT.

CDR3 sequence (DNA): TGTGCCAGCAGCGGGGGGCCAGGGACCCAGTACTTC. Encoded protein: CASSGGPGTQYF. V gene TRBV12-3 or TRBV12-4 combines with J gene TRBJ2-5, with D perhaps matching TRBD2 (7 bases). The CDR3 has 12 residues. The V end was cut by 6 bases, the J end by 7 bases, with 12 bases between.

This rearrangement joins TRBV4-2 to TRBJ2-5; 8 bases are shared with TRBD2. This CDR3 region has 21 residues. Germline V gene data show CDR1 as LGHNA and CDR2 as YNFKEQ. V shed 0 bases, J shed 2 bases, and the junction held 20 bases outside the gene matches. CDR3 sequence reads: CASSQEVGGGSLRSFQETQYF. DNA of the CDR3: TGTGCCAGCAGCCAAGAAGTAGGCGGGGGGTCCTTACGCTCCTTTCAAGAGACCCAGTACTTC.

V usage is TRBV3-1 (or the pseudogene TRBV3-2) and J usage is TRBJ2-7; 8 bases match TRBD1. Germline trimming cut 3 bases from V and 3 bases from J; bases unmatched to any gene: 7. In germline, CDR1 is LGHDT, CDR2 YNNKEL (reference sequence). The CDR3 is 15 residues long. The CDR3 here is CASSQGQVMGYEQYF. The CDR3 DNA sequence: TGTGCCAGCAGCCAGGGACAGGTTATGGGCTACGAGCAGTACTTC.

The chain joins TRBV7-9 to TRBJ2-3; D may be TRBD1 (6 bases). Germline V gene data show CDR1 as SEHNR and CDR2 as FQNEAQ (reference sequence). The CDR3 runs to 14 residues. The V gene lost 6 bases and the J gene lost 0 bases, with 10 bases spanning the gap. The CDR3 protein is CASSKGESTDTQYF. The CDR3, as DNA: TGTGCCAGCAGTAAGGGGGAAAGCACAGATACGCAGTATTTT.